Listed below are T cell receptor beta chains from one sample, sequenced in a study of control samples from healthy donors and cancer patients. Sequencing used immunoSEQ multiplex PCR; TCRdb keeps in-frame clones, though not all of them. The sample lists 100,000 to 150,000 clones, around 87% occurring once. The material sequenced was blood. These receptors were obtained from a man aged 55 to 69 in good health. Both conserved end residues are part of each CDR3. The D gene is left open where the match is weak. Clone size is stated in some rows and not others, as once, few, many or a class when expanded.

CDR3,DNA,J,V,size,D
CASSLGSGAYEQYF,TGTGCCAGCAGCTTAGGTAGCGGGGCTTACGAGCAGTACTTC,TRBJ2-7,TRBV7-8,-,TRBD2
CASSPRQGAGGTEAFF,TGTGCCAGCTCACCACGACAGGGGGCCGGGGGAACTGAAGCTTTCTTT,TRBJ1-1,TRBV18,-,TRBD1
CASSDSSGDTDTQYF,TGCGCCAGCAGTGACTCTAGCGGGGACACAGATACGCAGTATTTT,TRBJ2-3,TRBV10-1,-,TRBD2
CASSQDHLARGTGIYF,TGTGCCAGCAGCCAAGATCATTTGGCAAGGGGGACAGGCATATATTTT,TRBJ1-3,TRBV3-1/TRBV3-2,-,TRBD1
CASSLGSGGVNEQFF,TGTGCCAGCAGCTTAGGTAGCGGGGGGGTAAATGAGCAGTTCTTC,TRBJ2-1,TRBV7-2,-,TRBD2
CASRYQGSGPYEQYF,TGTGCCAGCAGGTACCAGGGCTCGGGGCCCTACGAGCAGTACTTC,TRBJ2-7,TRBV6-5,-,-
CASSKRLAENNEQFF,TGCGCCAGCAGCAAGAGACTAGCGGAAAACAATGAGCAGTTCTTC,TRBJ2-1,TRBV4-1,-,TRBD2
CATSDSGVRYEQYF,TGTGCCACCAGTGACTCAGGGGTTCGCTACGAGCAGTACTTC,TRBJ2-7,TRBV24-1,few,-
CASSLGDRRGSYNEQFF,TGTGCCAGCAGTTTAGGGGACAGGAGAGGCTCCTACAATGAGCAGTTCTTC,TRBJ2-1,TRBV27,-,TRBD1
CASSFVGGAEAFF,TGTGCCAGCAGTTTTGTGGGGGGAGCTGAAGCTTTCTTT,TRBJ1-1,TRBV12-3/TRBV12-4,-,-
CASSLGGLGPANYGYTF,TGTGCCAGCAGCTTGGGGGGGTTGGGGCCAGCTAACTATGGCTACACCTTC,TRBJ1-2,TRBV7-2,-,-
CASSPRGASFSYNEQFF,TGTGCCAGCAGCCCCCGGGGAGCTTCTTTCTCCTACAATGAGCAGTTCTTC,TRBJ2-1,TRBV9,-,-
CASIVSSDRPNSPLHF,TGTGCCAGCATTGTGTCGTCGGACAGACCTAATTCACCCCTCCACTTT,TRBJ1-6,TRBV28,-,-
CASRQDRGLQPQHF,TGTGCCAGCAGACAGGACAGGGGGCTTCAGCCCCAGCATTTT,TRBJ1-5,TRBV6-6,few,TRBD1
CASSTGVEAFF,TGTGCCAGCAGTACAGGTGTTGAAGCTTTCTTT,TRBJ1-1,TRBV28,-,-
CASSLRELKTEAFF,TGTGCCAGCAGTTTACGCGAGTTAAAGACTGAAGCTTTCTTT,TRBJ1-1,TRBV27,once,-
CASSLLAGGPGQFF,TGTGCCAGCAGTTTACTAGCGGGGGGGCCTGGGCAGTTCTTC,TRBJ2-1,TRBV27,-,TRBD2
CASRGGGDYTF,TGTGCCAGCCGCGGAGGGGGCGACTACACCTTC,TRBJ1-2,TRBV6-6,-,TRBD1
CASRWIGTEAFF,TGTGCCAGCAGGTGGATAGGCACTGAAGCTTTCTTT,TRBJ1-1,TRBV28,-,-
CASSQVLGLLSTDTQYF,TGCGCCAGCAGCCAAGTTCTAGGACTCTTAAGCACAGATACGCAGTATTTT,TRBJ2-3,TRBV4-1,-,-
CASSQGLGQYGYTF,TGCGCCAGCAGCCAAGGGTTGGGGCAGTATGGCTACACCTTC,TRBJ1-2,TRBV4-3,-,-
CAISESLTRDQPQHF,TGTGCCATCAGTGAGTCGCTAACACGGGATCAGCCCCAGCATTTT,TRBJ1-5,TRBV10-3,-,-
CASSFLMNTEAFF,TGTGCCAGCAGTTTCCTCATGAACACTGAAGCTTTCTTT,TRBJ1-1,TRBV28,-,-
CASSPGQLQQYF,TGTGCCAGCAGCCCCGGACAGCTCCAGCAGTACTTC,TRBJ2-7,TRBV3-1/TRBV3-2,-,-
CASKPFGEGRSSYEQYF,TGCGCCAGCAAGCCTTTTGGTGAGGGACGGAGCTCCTACGAGCAGTACTTC,TRBJ2-7,TRBV5-1,-,-
CASSRAGDWPQHF,TGTGCCAGCAGCCGGGCAGGCGACTGGCCCCAGCATTTT,TRBJ1-5,TRBV12-3/TRBV12-4,-,-
CASSLAGDNTEAFF,TGTGCCAGCAGTTTGGCGGGGGACAACACTGAAGCTTTCTTT,TRBJ1-1,TRBV6-5,-,-
CASSPTGYGYTF,TGTGCCAGCAGTCCCACAGGGTATGGCTACACCTTC,TRBJ1-2,TRBV6-5,-,-
CASSEWGFSGANVLTF,TGTGCCAGCAGCGAATGGGGCTTCTCTGGGGCCAACGTCCTGACTTTC,TRBJ2-6,TRBV7-3,-,-
CASSPTGGRVTEAFF,TGTGCCAGCAGCCCAACAGGGGGCCGCGTCACTGAAGCTTTCTTT,TRBJ1-1,TRBV5-5,few,TRBD1
CATRDRGPAGYTF,TGTGCCACCAGGGACAGGGGGCCTGCTGGCTACACCTTC,TRBJ1-2,TRBV24-1,medium-sized,TRBD1
CATSEGVGYTF,TGTGCCACCAGTGAAGGGGTAGGCTACACCTTC,TRBJ1-2,TRBV24-1,-,-
CASSLAGRGETQYF,TGTGCCAGCAGCTTAGCAGGACGGGGGGAGACCCAGTACTTC,TRBJ2-5,TRBV7-9,few,-
CASAGGINNSPLHF,TGTGCCAGCGCTGGGGGCATTAATAATTCACCCCTCCACTTT,TRBJ1-6,TRBV2,-,-
CASSEAATGGPQDTQYF,TGTGCCAGCAGTGAAGCCGCCACAGGGGGACCTCAGGATACGCAGTATTTT,TRBJ2-3,TRBV6-1,once,TRBD1
CASSLAGSRSGNTIYF,TGCGCCAGCAGCTTGGCTGGTAGCCGCTCTGGAAACACCATATATTTT,TRBJ1-3,TRBV5-1,-,-
CASSSPPDGFSGNTIYF,TGTGCCAGCAGCTCCCCCCCCGACGGGTTCTCTGGAAACACCATATATTTT,TRBJ1-3,TRBV7-9,-,-
CASSQATVGYTF,TGTGCCAGCAGCCAGGCTACGGTGGGCTACACCTTC,TRBJ1-2,TRBV3-1/TRBV3-2,-,-
CASSYSFQGNSPLHF,TGTGCCAGCAGTTACTCCTTTCAAGGAAATTCACCCCTCCACTTT,TRBJ1-6,TRBV6-5,-,-
CASSLGPTALDTQYF,TGTGCCAGCAGCTTGGGCCCGACAGCCCTTGATACGCAGTATTTT,TRBJ2-3,TRBV5-6,-,-
CASSQETGVTGELFF,TGTGCCAGCAGCCAAGAGACAGGGGTCACCGGGGAGCTGTTTTTT,TRBJ2-2,TRBV3-1/TRBV3-2,-,TRBD1
CATPDEGLTYEQYF,TGTGCCACCCCTGATGAGGGGCTTACCTACGAGCAGTACTTC,TRBJ2-7,TRBV15,-,-
CASSLGQYTEAFF,TGTGCCAGCAGTTTAGGGCAGTACACTGAAGCTTTCTTT,TRBJ1-1,TRBV12-3/TRBV12-4,-,-
CATRASGGMTDTQYF,TGTGCCACCAGGGCTAGCGGGGGTATGACAGATACGCAGTATTTT,TRBJ2-3,TRBV24-1,-,TRBD2
CASSFGAGGTDTQYF,TGTGCCAGCAGTTTTGGGGCAGGAGGCACAGATACGCAGTATTTT,TRBJ2-3,TRBV27,-,-
CASSQTGTDIPYEQYF,TGTGCCAGCAGCCAAACCGGGACAGATATTCCCTACGAGCAGTACTTC,TRBJ2-7,TRBV4-2,-,TRBD1
CASRTAYEQYF,TGTGCCAGCAGAACAGCCTACGAGCAGTACTTC,TRBJ2-7,TRBV28,few,-
CASSSGYYTEAFF,TGTGCCAGCAGCTCTGGTTACTACACTGAAGCTTTCTTT,TRBJ1-1,TRBV7-9,-,-
CASSQDDAWNTGELFF,TGCGCCAGCAGCCAAGATGACGCCTGGAACACCGGGGAGCTGTTTTTT,TRBJ2-2,TRBV4-3,-,-
CASHTGGYTGELFF,TGTGCCAGCCACACGGGGGGTTACACCGGGGAGCTGTTTTTT,TRBJ2-2,TRBV19,-,TRBD2
CASSGYRGGELFF,TGTGCCAGCAGTGGCTACAGGGGCGGGGAGCTGTTTTTT,TRBJ2-2,TRBV6-2/TRBV6-3,-,TRBD1
CASSLQGMEGYTF,TGTGCCAGCTCACTCCAGGGAATGGAGGGCTACACCTTC,TRBJ1-2,TRBV18,-,-
CSVEDPANYGYTF,TGCAGCGTTGAGGACCCAGCTAACTATGGCTACACCTTC,TRBJ1-2,TRBV29-1,-,-
CASSFLAASYEQYF,TGTGCCAGCAGCTTCCTAGCGGCCTCCTACGAGCAGTACTTC,TRBJ2-7,TRBV7-9,-,TRBD2